Listed below are T cell receptor beta chains from one sample, sequenced in a study of cytomegalovirus exposure and HLA in healthy donors. This table comes from immunoSEQ multiplex PCR, and its TCRdb copy is limited to in-frame clones, with some not included. The top ten hold less than 5.5% of the sample, which has some 100,000 clones, roughly 77% seen once. The sample comprised PBMCs. Receptor source: a man aged 45-65 years in good health and CMV-seropositive. The CDR3 runs from the conserved cysteine through the conserved F or W. The D gene is left open where the match is weak. Clone size appears in some rows only: once, few, many, or a class for an expanded clone.

abundance: few
j_gene: TRBJ2-2
d_gene: TRBD2
v_gene: TRBV19
CDR3aa: CASLAPHGRRDTGELFF
CDR3nt: TGTGCCAGTTTAGCCCCCCACGGGAGGAGGGACACCGGGGAGCTGTTTTTT

abundance: NA
j_gene: TRBJ2-7
d_gene: TRBD2
v_gene: TRBV6-5
CDR3aa: CASSYSSGRAWEQYF
CDR3nt: TGTGCCAGCAGTTACTCAAGCGGGAGAGCGTGGGAGCAGTACTTC

abundance: NA
j_gene: TRBJ1-2
d_gene: TRBD1
v_gene: TRBV13
CDR3aa: CASSPSLGQGSYGYTF
CDR3nt: TGTGCCAGCAGCCCGTCCTTGGGACAGGGGTCCTATGGCTACACCTTC

abundance: NA
j_gene: TRBJ1-2
d_gene: NA
v_gene: TRBV6-1
CDR3aa: CASNPSNYGYTF
CDR3nt: TGTGCCAGCAACCCCAGTAACTATGGCTACACCTTC

abundance: NA
j_gene: TRBJ2-7
d_gene: TRBD1
v_gene: TRBV28
CDR3aa: CASSSLGTGTYEQYF
CDR3nt: TGTGCCAGCAGTTCCTTGGGGACAGGTACTTACGAGCAGTACTTC

abundance: once
j_gene: TRBJ1-2
d_gene: TRBD1
v_gene: TRBV28
CDR3aa: CASSSTGEKGGYTF
CDR3nt: TGTGCCAGCAGTTCGACAGGGGAGAAGGGCGGCTACACCTTC

abundance: NA
j_gene: TRBJ1-5
d_gene: NA
v_gene: TRBV19
CDR3aa: CASSIDLSRQPQHF
CDR3nt: TGTGCCAGTAGTATAGATCTGTCGAGGCAGCCCCAGCATTTT

abundance: NA
j_gene: TRBJ2-2
d_gene: NA
v_gene: TRBV5-1
CDR3aa: CASIGESGVNTGELFF
CDR3nt: TGCGCCAGCATCGGGGAGTCGGGGGTGAACACCGGGGAGCTGTTTTTT

abundance: NA
j_gene: TRBJ1-4
d_gene: NA
v_gene: TRBV28
CDR3aa: CASGGANEKLFF
CDR3nt: TGTGCCAGCGGGGGGGCAAATGAAAAACTGTTTTTT

abundance: NA
j_gene: TRBJ2-7
d_gene: NA
v_gene: TRBV1
CDR3aa: CTSSHPAGPYF
CDR3nt: TGCACCAGCAGCCACCCCGCGGGCCCCTACTTC

abundance: NA
j_gene: TRBJ1-5
d_gene: NA
v_gene: TRBV30
CDR3aa: CAWSPSKYQPQHF
CDR3nt: TGTGCCTGGAGTCCCTCTAAATATCAGCCCCAGCATTTT

abundance: NA
j_gene: TRBJ1-1
d_gene: NA
v_gene: TRBV2
CDR3aa: CASSGEGGHTEAFF
CDR3nt: TGTGCCAGCAGTGGAGAGGGAGGGCATACTGAAGCTTTCTTT

abundance: NA
j_gene: TRBJ2-7
d_gene: NA
v_gene: TRBV4-3
CDR3aa: CASSQVQGPYEQYF
CDR3nt: TGCGCCAGCAGCCAAGTCCAGGGCCCCTACGAGCAGTACTTC

abundance: NA
j_gene: TRBJ1-5
d_gene: NA
v_gene: TRBV7-6
CDR3aa: CASSLGTGSHQPQHF
CDR3nt: TGTGCCAGCAGCTTAGGAACAGGGAGCCATCAGCCCCAGCATTTT

abundance: few
j_gene: TRBJ1-2
d_gene: NA
v_gene: TRBV10-3
CDR3aa: CAISAQEKGVEGYTF
CDR3nt: TGTGCCATCAGTGCCCAAGAGAAGGGGGTGGAAGGCTACACCTTC